This TCR beta chain was obtained from a study of shared clonotypes between healthy human individuals. Findings of the study overall: In having few donors, the study represented limited genetic and exposure-history diversity. Around 4.7% was the fraction of naive CD4 clonotypes found shared across four donors.

CDR3 length: 16 residues. V lost 7 bases and J lost 7; bases outside the gene matches: 14. Germline assignment: CDR1 LNHDA and CDR2 SQIVND (reference sequence). Regarding this clone: The antigen is not known.

The healthy adult donors were HIV-negative and reported no recent acute infections or vaccinations. About 200 ng DNA, about 28,000 T cell genomes, went into each sorted-subset replicate PCR. Only in-frame clones appear in the TCRdb table, and some are missing; sequencing was by immunoSEQ multiplex PCR. The sample shows nearly 1,000,000 clones, around 80% of them seen only once. V is TRBV19 and J is TRBJ2-3, with 10 bases lining up with TRBD1. The sample taken for sequencing was memory CD4+ T cells sorted from blood. Stated subset: CD45RA-negative fraction. The TCR was taken from a man aged 18 to 30 in good health. CDR3 sequence reads: CASTPGRDRGNHTQYF. In DNA form, the CDR3 reads TGTGCCAGTACTCCGGGGCGGGACAGGGGAAATCATACGCAGTATTTT.